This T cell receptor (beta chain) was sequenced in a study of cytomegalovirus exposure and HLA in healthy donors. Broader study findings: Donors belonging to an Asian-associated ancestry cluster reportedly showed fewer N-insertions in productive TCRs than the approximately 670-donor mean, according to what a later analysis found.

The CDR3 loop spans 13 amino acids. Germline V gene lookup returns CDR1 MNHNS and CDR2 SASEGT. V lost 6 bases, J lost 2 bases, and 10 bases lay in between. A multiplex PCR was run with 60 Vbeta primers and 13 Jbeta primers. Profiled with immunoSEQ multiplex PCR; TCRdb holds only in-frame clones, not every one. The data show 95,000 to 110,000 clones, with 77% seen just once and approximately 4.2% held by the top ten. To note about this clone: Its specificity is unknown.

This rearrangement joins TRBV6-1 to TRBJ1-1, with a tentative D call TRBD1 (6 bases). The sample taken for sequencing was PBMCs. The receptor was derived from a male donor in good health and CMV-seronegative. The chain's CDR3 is CASSAGANTEAFF. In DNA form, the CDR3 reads TGTGCCAGCAGCGCAGGGGCTAACACTGAAGCTTTCTTT.